Listed below are T cell receptor beta chains from one sample, sequenced in a study of beta chain features in type 1 diabetes. Sequencing used immunoSEQ multiplex PCR; TCRdb keeps in-frame clones, though not all of them. The sample shows around 600,000 clones, 12% of them seen only once. The sample taken for sequencing was naive CD4+ T cells from blood. The receptors originated from a young man with type 1 diabetes. The CDR3 runs from the conserved cysteine through the conserved F or W. The order of the fields is V gene, clone size, D gene, J gene, CDR3 DNA, CDR3 protein. A D gene is named only where the DNA matches it firmly. Clone size, where shown, is once, few, many, or a class for clones that have expanded.

TRBV7-9	NA	TRBD1	TRBJ1-5	TGTGCCAGCAGCCCTGGGACAGCGGCCACCTATAGCAATCAGCCCCAGCATTTT	CASSPGTAATYSNQPQHF
TRBV19	NA	NA	TRBJ2-2	TGTGCCACCTCCCCGGGGAGGCACATGAACACCGGGGAGCTGTTTTTT	CATSPGRHMNTGELFF
TRBV7-2	NA	NA	TRBJ2-1	TGTGCCAGCACAACCCCGCCCCTCTCTGAGCAGTTCTTC	CASTTPPLSEQFF
TRBV28	NA	NA	TRBJ1-5	TGTGCCAGCAGTCTAGGGGACGGGGCGAGATTGAGCAATCAGCCCCAGCATTTT	CASSLGDGARLSNQPQHF
TRBV7-8	NA	NA	TRBJ2-1	TGTGCCACCCTAGAAGGGGCAGCCGACTACAATGAGCAGTTCTTC	CATLEGAADYNEQFF
TRBV9	NA	NA	TRBJ1-6	TGTGCCAGCAGCGTAGTTGAAGAGGATTCACCCCTCCACTTT	CASSVVEEDSPLHF
TRBV7-9	few	NA	TRBJ2-1	TGTGCCAGCAGCTCAGAAACAGGGTTTCAGTTCTTC	CASSSETGFQFF
TRBV9	few	NA	TRBJ1-2	TGTGCCAGCAGCCCCGCTAGAGCTAACTATGGCTACACCTTC	CASSPARANYGYTF
TRBV4-3	few	NA	TRBJ2-7	TGCGCCAGCAGCCAAGCCCGCGGCAGACGCTCCTACGAGCAGTACTTC	CASSQARGRRSYEQYF
TRBV5-1	NA	TRBD1	TRBJ2-2	TGCGCCAGCAGCGTACCGCCGGGACAGGGGGCAGGAACCGGGGAGCTGTTTTTT	CASSVPPGQGAGTGELFF
TRBV7-2	few	NA	TRBJ1-4	TGTGCCAGCAGCCTAGCAGGGTTTAATGAAAAACTGTTTTTT	CASSLAGFNEKLFF
TRBV25-1	NA	TRBD2	TRBJ2-7	TGTGCCAGCAGTAAAAGGACTAGCGGGGGCATGAGCTCCTACGAGCAGTACTTC	CASSKRTSGGMSSYEQYF
TRBV18	NA	NA	TRBJ2-1	TGTGCCAGCTCACCCCTCGGCAATGAGCAGTTCTTC	CASSPLGNEQFF
TRBV18	few	TRBD1	TRBJ1-1	TGTGCCAGCTCACCGCGACCGCGCCAGGGGGCAGGTAAGACTGAAGCTTTCTTT	CASSPRPRQGAGKTEAFF
TRBV7-2	NA	NA	TRBJ2-3	TGTGCCAGCAGCTTAAGACCCACTGGGCGGGGATTGGGCACAGATACGCAGTATTTT	CASSLRPTGRGLGTDTQYF
TRBV19	NA	NA	TRBJ2-1	TGTGCCAGTAGTATAGAAGGGGGGCCACCCTACAATGAGCAGTTCTTC	CASSIEGGPPYNEQFF
TRBV25-1	few	TRBD1	TRBJ2-7	TGTGCCAGCAGTGAAGGGACAGGGTCTTGGGAGTACGAGCAGTACTTC	CASSEGTGSWEYEQYF
TRBV4-3	few	TRBD1	TRBJ1-2	TGCGCCAGCAGCCAGAGCCGGACAGGGACCTATGGCTACACCTTC	CASSQSRTGTYGYTF
TRBV11-2	once	NA	TRBJ2-1	TGTGCCAGCAGCTTAGAGGGGCGGGGAGACAATGAGCAGTTCTTC	CASSLEGRGDNEQFF
TRBV4-3	NA	NA	TRBJ2-2	TGCGCCAGCAGTGCCCTTATGTCCAACACCGGGGAGCTGTTTTTT	CASSALMSNTGELFF
TRBV11-2	few	TRBD1	TRBJ1-1	TGTGCCAGCAGCTTAGATTGGGGACAGGGATGGAACACTGAAGCTTTCTTT	CASSLDWGQGWNTEAFF
TRBV7-9	NA	TRBD1	TRBJ2-1	TGTGCCAGCAGCTCTGCGACAGGGGGTCAGTTCTTC	CASSSATGGQFF
TRBV6-6	few	TRBD1	TRBJ1-5	TGTGCCAGCAGCGCCCGCACAGGGGGCTATCAGCCCCAGCATTTT	CASSARTGGYQPQHF
TRBV12-5	few	NA	TRBJ1-3	TGTGCTAGTGGTCCAGGGGACTTTGGAAACACCATATATTTT	CASGPGDFGNTIYF
TRBV9	NA	TRBD2	TRBJ2-1	TGTGCCAGCAGCGTAGACAAGGCTAGCGGGGGCTATGAGCAGTTCTTC	CASSVDKASGGYEQFF
TRBV28	few	TRBD1	TRBJ1-2	TGTGCCAGCACCGGACAGGGGGCGGGTGGCTACACCTTC	CASTGQGAGGYTF
TRBV27	once	NA	TRBJ2-7	TGTGCCAGCAGTCCCCTAAGCTCCTACGAGCAGTACTTC	CASSPLSSYEQYF
TRBV6-5	NA	NA	TRBJ2-5	TGTGCCAGCAGTTACTCAGGAGGGCGAGAGACCCAGTACTTC	CASSYSGGRETQYF
TRBV7-9	few	NA	TRBJ1-1	TGTGCCAGCAGCTTAGCGCCTCAGGACCCTGAAGCTTTCTTT	CASSLAPQDPEAFF
TRBV5-6	few	NA	TRBJ2-4	TGTGCCAGCAGCTTGGTCTCCCGGGATAGAAGCATTCAGTACTTC	CASSLVSRDRSIQYF
TRBV13	few	NA	TRBJ2-6	TGTGCCAGCAGCCGGAGACTCAGCTCTGGGGCCAACGTCCTGACTTTC	CASSRRLSSGANVLTF
TRBV11-3	few	NA	TRBJ1-5	TGTGCCAGCAGCTTGGGCGCAGCCTTGGGCAATCAGCCCCAGCATTTT	CASSLGAALGNQPQHF
TRBV29-1	NA	NA	TRBJ2-1	TGCAGCCTCACTCAGGGAATTGAGGGGCAGTTCTTC	CSLTQGIEGQFF
TRBV6-6	few	NA	TRBJ1-1	TGTGCCAGCAGTTCAAACCAGGTGAACACTGAAGCTTTCTTT	CASSSNQVNTEAFF
TRBV19	few	TRBD2	TRBJ2-1	TGTGCCAGTAGTATAGGCGGGGGTACCTACAATGAGCAGTTCTTC	CASSIGGGTYNEQFF
TRBV4-1	few	TRBD1	TRBJ2-3	TGCGCCAGCAGCCAAGATAGGGACAGGGGAAAGACAGATACGCAGTATTTT	CASSQDRDRGKTDTQYF
TRBV2	NA	TRBD1	TRBJ1-1	TGTGCCAGCAGTGAAGCGCGGGACAGCCCCGCTTTCTTT	CASSEARDSPAFF
TRBV4-1	once	NA	TRBJ1-6	TGCGCCAGCAGCCAAGATCGGGGGGTGGAAGTGGATAGATCACCCCTCCACTTT	CASSQDRGVEVDRSPLHF
TRBV30	NA	TRBD1	TRBJ1-6	TGTGCCTGGAGTGTTGGCGGGACAGGGTATAATTCACCCCTCCACTTT	CAWSVGGTGYNSPLHF
TRBV14	NA	NA	TRBJ1-2	TGTGCCAGCAGCCGAACAGCCGGAGCTAACTATGGCTACACCTTC	CASSRTAGANYGYTF
TRBV9	few	NA	TRBJ2-5	TGTGCCAGCAGCGTAAGGCCTGCCCAAGAGACCCAGTACTTC	CASSVRPAQETQYF
TRBV21-1	NA	NA	TRBJ1-2	TGTGCCAGCAGCAAAGAGGGGCCAGGAGGGACCGAAACGCTGGCTAACTATGGCTACACCTTC	CASSKEGPGGTETLANYGYTF
TRBV6-5	few	NA	TRBJ2-7	TGTGCCAGCTCCCTCCGAGACAGCAGGGGCGACGAGCAGTACTTC	CASSLRDSRGDEQYF
TRBV6-5	few	NA	TRBJ2-3	TGTGCCAGCAGGGGTCAGGGACAAGATACGCAGTATTTT	CASRGQGQDTQYF
TRBV4-1	NA	TRBD1	TRBJ2-1	TGCGCCAGCAGCCACCCCACGAGGGACAGTAACAATGAGCAGTTCTTC	CASSHPTRDSNNEQFF
TRBV7-8	few	NA	TRBJ2-1	TGTGCCAGCAGCTTACAGACGAAGCAGTTCTTC	CASSLQTKQFF
TRBV15	NA	NA	TRBJ1-3	TGTGCCACCAGCGTAGACTCTGGAAACACCATATATTTT	CATSVDSGNTIYF
TRBV19	few	TRBD1	TRBJ1-2	TGTGCCAGTAGTGTGACAGGGGGCGATGTAAGGGGCTACACCTTC	CASSVTGGDVRGYTF
TRBV6-4	NA	TRBD1	TRBJ2-1	TGTGCCAGCAGTGCCGGGACAGGGGGCTGGAATGAGCAGTTCTTC	CASSAGTGGWNEQFF